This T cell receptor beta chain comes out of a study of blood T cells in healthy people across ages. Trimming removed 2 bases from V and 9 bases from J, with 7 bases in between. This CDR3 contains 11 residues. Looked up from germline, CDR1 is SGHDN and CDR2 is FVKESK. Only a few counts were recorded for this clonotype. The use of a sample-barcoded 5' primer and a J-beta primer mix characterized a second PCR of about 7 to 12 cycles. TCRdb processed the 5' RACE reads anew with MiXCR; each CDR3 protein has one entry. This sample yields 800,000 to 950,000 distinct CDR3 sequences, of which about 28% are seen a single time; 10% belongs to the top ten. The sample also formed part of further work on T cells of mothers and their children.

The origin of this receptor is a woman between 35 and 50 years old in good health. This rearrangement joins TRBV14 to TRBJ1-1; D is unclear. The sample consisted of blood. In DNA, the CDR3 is TGTGCCAGCAGCCAAACCCTTAAAGCTTTCTTT. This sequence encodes CASSQTLKAFF.